This T cell receptor (beta chain) is drawn from a study of technical replicates of blood from a few donors. Produced via immunoSEQ multiplex PCR; TCRdb's table is partial and in-frame only. The sample consists of fewer than 13,000 clones, about 94% of them appearing once. Trimming removed 3 bases at V and 0 bases at J, with 9 bases between. Germline CDR1 is KGHSH and CDR2 is LQKENI. The CDR3 contains 15 residues. The sample consisted of PBMCs. This chain joins TRBV18 and TRBJ2-1; weak D call: TRBD2 (6 bases). The origin of this receptor is a human donor in good health. The CDR3 sequence is CASSPGEDSYNEQFF. Here the CDR3 DNA reads TGTGCCAGCTCACCGGGGGAGGACTCCTACAATGAGCAGTTCTTC.